This paragraph covers one T cell receptor beta chain sequence. The data belong to a study of blood T cell repertoires in COVID-19. About the study: The United States, Italy and Spain were the sources of the acute and convalescent COVID-19 samples.

Libraries were prepared by immunoSEQ multiplex PCR; TCRdb keeps only in-frame clonotypes and omits some of them. The profile covers 400,000 to 550,000 clones, with roughly 85% appearing a single time and roughly 1.8% taken by the ten largest. Participants reported their clinical history, and cohort assignment relied on those reports. The sample comprised PBMCs or T cells enriched from blood (not recorded which). The receptor's source is a woman under 30 with acute COVID-19.

The CDR3 region is CASSYSLGGLREKLFF. In DNA, the CDR3 is TGTGCCAGCAGTTACTCTTTGGGGGGGCTAAGGGAAAAACTGTTTTTT. V is TRBV6-5 and J is TRBJ1-4; TRBD1 might be the D (6 bases). The germline gives CDR1 MNHEY, CDR2 SVGAGI. Between the trimmed V and J ends, which lost 0 bases and 8 bases, there was a span of 16 bases. The CDR3 covers 16 residues.